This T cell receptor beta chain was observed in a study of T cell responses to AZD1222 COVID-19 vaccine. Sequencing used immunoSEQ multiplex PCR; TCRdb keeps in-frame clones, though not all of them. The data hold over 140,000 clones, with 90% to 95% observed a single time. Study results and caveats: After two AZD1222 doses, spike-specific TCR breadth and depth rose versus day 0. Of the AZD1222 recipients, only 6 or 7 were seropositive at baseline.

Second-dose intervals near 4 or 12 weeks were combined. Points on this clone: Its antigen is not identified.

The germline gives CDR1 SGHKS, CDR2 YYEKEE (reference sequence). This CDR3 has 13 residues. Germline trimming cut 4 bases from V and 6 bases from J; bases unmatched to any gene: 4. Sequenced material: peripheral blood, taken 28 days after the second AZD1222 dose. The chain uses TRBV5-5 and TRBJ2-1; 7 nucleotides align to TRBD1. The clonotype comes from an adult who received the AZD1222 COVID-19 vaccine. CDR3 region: CASSNNRGNEQFF. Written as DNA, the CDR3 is TGTGCCAGCAGCAATAACAGGGGCAATGAGCAGTTCTTC.